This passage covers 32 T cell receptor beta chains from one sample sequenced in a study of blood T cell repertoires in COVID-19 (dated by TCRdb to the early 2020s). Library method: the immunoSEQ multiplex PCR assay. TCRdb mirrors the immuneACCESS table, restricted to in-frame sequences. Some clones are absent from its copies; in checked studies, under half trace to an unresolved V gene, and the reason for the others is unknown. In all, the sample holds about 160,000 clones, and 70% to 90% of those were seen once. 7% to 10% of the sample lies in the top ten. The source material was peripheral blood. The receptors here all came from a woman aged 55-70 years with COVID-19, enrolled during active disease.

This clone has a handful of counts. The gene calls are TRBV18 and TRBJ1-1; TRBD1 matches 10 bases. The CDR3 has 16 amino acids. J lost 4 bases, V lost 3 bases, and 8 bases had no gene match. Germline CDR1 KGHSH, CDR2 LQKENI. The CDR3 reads CASSPIRTGGGTEAFF. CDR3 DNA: TGTGCCAGCTCACCTATTAGGACAGGGGGTGGCACTGAAGCTTTCTTT.

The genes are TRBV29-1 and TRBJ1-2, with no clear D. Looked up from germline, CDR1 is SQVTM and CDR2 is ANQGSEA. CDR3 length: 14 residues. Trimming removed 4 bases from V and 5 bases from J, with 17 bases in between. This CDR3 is CSVGGARVGYGYTF. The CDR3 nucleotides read TGCAGCGTTGGGGGAGCCCGCGTTGGATATGGCTACACCTTC.

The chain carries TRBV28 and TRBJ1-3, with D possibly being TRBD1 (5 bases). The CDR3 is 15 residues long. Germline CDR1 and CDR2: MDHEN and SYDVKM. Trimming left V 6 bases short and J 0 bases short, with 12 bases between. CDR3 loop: CASSSAGGSGNTIYF. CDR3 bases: TGTGCCAGCAGCTCAGCGGGGGGCTCTGGAAACACCATATATTTT.

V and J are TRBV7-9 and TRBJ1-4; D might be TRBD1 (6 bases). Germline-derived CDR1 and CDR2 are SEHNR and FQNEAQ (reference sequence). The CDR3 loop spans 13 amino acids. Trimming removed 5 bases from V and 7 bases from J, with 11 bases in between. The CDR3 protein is CASSLTGIEKLFF. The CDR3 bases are TGTGCCAGCAGCCTTACAGGGATTGAAAAACTGTTTTTT.

The CDR3 DNA is TGTGCCAGCGGTTACTCGGGGAAACTGTTTTTT. It encodes CASGYSGKLFF. The chain links TRBV12-3 or TRBV12-4 to TRBJ1-4, with D uncertain. This CDR3 is 11 amino acids long. V was clipped by 8 bases and J by 11 bases, with 12 bases between them.

CDR3: CASSINRALQPQHF. In DNA form, the CDR3 reads TGTGCCAGTAGTATAAACAGGGCCCTTCAGCCCCAGCATTTT. This rearrangement joins TRBV19 to TRBJ1-5; maybe TRBD1 (6 bases). The CDR3 length is 14 residues. Germline-derived CDR1 and CDR2 are LNHDA and SQIVND (reference sequence). V dropped 2 bases and J dropped 6 bases, with 11 bases sitting between them.

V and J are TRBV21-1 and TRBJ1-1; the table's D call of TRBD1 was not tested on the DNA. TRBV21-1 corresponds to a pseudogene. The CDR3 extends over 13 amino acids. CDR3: CASSSPGTGGAFF. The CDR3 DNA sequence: TGTGCCAGCAGCAGTCCCGGGACAGGGGGAGCTTTCTTT.

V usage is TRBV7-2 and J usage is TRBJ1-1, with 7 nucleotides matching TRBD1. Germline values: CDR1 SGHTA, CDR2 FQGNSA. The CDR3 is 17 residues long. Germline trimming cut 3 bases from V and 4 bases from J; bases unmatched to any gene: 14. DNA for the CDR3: TGTGCCAGCAGCTTTCGGACAGGCGTAAGGAGAATCACTGAAGCTTTCTTT. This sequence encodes CASSFRTGVRRITEAFF. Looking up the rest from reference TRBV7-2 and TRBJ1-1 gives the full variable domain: GAGVSQSPSNKVTEKGKDVELRCDPISGHTALYWYRQSLGQGLEFLIYFQGNSAPDKSGLPSDRFSAERTGGSVSTLTIQRTQQEDSAVYLCASSFRTGVRRITEAFFGQGTRLTVV.

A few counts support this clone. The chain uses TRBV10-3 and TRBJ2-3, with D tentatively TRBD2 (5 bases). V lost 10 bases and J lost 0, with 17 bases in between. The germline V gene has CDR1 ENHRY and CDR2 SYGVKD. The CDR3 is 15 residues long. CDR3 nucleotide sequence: TGTGCCACCGGGTCGCGGGTTGCTAGCACAGATACGCAGTATTTT. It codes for CATGSRVASTDTQYF.

CDR3 residues: CASSLGSGKFNEQFF. The CDR3 region has the DNA TGTGCCAGCAGCTTAGGTAGCGGGAAATTCAATGAGCAGTTCTTC. This sequence joins TRBV13 and TRBJ2-1, with 8 bases identical to TRBD2. V lost 0 bases, J lost 6 bases, and 4 bases stayed unmatched. The CDR3 is made up of 15 amino acids. CDR1 is PRHDT and CDR2 is FYEKMQ in the germline V gene (reference sequence).

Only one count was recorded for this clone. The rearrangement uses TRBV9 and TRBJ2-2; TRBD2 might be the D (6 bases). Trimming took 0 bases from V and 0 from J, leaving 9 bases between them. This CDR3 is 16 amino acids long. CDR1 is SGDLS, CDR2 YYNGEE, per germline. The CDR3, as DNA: TGTGCCAGCAGCGTAGGGAGGGCTTCGAACACCGGGGAGCTGTTTTTT. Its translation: CASSVGRASNTGELFF.

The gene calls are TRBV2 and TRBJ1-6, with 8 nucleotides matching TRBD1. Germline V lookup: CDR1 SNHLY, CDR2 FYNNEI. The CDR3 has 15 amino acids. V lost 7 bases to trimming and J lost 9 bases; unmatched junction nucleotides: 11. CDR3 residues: CASTEGARGRSPLHF. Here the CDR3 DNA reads TGTGCCAGCACCGAAGGCGCCAGGGGGCGTTCACCCCTCCACTTT.

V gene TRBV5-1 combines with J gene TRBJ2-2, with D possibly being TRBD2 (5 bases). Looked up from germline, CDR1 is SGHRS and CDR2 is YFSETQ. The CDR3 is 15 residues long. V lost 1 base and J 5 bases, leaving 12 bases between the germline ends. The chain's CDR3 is CASSLSGPGTGELFF. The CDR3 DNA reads TGCGCCAGCAGCTTGTCCGGCCCGGGGACCGGGGAGCTGTTTTTT. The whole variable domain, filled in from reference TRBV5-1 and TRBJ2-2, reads KAGVTQTPRYLIKTRGQQVTLSCSPISGHRSVSWYQQTPGQGLQFLFEYFSETQRNKGNFPGRFSGRQFSNSRSEMNVSTLELGDSALYLCASSLSGPGTGELFFGEGSRLTVL.

The CDR3 sequence: CASAGQNYEQYF. The CDR3 DNA reads TGTGCTAGTGCCGGACAGAACTACGAGCAGTACTTC. The rearrangement joins TRBV12-5 to TRBJ2-7, with D perhaps matching TRBD1 (6 bases). The CDR3 spans 12 residues. Trimming left V 7 bases short and J 3 bases short, with 10 bases between. Germline V gives CDR1 LGHNT, CDR2 FRNRAP. The complete variable domain, with remaining parts taken from reference TRBV12-5 and TRBJ2-7, reads DARVTQTPRHKVTEMGQEVTMRCQPILGHNTVFWYRQTMMQGLELLAYFRNRAPLDDSGMPKDRFSAEMPDATLATLKIQPSEPRDSAVYFCASAGQNYEQYFGPGTRLTVT.

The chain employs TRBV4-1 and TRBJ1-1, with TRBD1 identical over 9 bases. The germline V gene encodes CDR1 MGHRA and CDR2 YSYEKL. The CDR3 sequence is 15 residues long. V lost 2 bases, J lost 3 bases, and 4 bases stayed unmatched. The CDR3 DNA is TGCGCCAGCAGCCAAACCGGGACAGGGCACACTGAAGCTTTCTTT. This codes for CASSQTGTGHTEAFF.

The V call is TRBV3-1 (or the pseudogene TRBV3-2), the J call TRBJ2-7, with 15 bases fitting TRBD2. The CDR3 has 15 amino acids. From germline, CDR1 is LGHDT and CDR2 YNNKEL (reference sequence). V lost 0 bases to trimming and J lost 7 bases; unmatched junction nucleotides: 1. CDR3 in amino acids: CASSQDGTSGREQYF. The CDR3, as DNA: TGTGCCAGCAGCCAAGACGGGACTAGCGGGAGGGAGCAGTACTTC.

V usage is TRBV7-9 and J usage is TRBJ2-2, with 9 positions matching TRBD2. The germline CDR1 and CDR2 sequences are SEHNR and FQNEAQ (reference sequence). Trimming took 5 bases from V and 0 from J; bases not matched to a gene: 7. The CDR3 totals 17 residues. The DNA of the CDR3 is TGTGCCAGCAGCCCACCGGGACTAGCTGCGAACACCGGGGAGCTGTTTTTT. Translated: CASSPPGLAANTGELFF.

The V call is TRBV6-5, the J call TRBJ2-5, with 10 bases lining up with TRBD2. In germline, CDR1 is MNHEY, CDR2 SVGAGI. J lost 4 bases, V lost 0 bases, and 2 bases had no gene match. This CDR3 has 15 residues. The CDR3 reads CASSYSGTSVETQYF. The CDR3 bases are TGTGCCAGCAGTTACTCCGGGACTAGCGTAGAGACCCAGTACTTC.

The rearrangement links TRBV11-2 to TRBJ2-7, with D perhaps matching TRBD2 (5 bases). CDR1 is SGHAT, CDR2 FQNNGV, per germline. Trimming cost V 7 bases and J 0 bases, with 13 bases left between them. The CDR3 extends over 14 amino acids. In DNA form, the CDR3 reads TGTGCCAGCACCCGCGTACGGGGCTCCTACGAGCAGTACTTC. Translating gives CASTRVRGSYEQYF.

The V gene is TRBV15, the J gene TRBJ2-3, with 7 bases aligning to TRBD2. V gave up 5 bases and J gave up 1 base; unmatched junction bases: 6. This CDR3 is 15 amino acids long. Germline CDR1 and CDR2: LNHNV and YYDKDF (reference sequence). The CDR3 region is CATSSPREGTDTQYF. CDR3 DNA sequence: TGTGCCACCAGCTCCCCCCGGGAGGGCACAGATACGCAGTATTTT.

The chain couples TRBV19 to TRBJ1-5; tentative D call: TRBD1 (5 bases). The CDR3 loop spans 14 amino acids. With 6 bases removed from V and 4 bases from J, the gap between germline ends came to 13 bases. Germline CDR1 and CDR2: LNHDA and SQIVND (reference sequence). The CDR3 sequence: CASRDYRPNQPQHF. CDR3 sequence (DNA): TGTGCCAGTAGAGATTACAGGCCTAATCAGCCCCAGCATTTT.

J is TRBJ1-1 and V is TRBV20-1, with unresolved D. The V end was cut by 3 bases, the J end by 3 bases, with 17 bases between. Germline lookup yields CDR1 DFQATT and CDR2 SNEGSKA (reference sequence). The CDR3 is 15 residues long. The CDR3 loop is CSASRTVGWDTEAFF. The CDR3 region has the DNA TGCAGTGCTAGTCGTACAGTTGGTTGGGACACTGAAGCTTTCTTT.

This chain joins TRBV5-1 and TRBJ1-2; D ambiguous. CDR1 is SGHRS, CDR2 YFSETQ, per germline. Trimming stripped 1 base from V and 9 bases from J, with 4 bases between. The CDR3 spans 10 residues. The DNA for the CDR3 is TGCGCCAGCAGCTTGCGTCGCTACACCTTC. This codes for CASSLRRYTF.

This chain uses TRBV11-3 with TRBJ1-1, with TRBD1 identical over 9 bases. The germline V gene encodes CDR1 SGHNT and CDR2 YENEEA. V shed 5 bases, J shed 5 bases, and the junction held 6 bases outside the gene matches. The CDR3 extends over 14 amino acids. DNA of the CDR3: TGTGCCAGCAGCCCGGGACAGGGCCGGACTGAAGCTTTCTTT. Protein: CASSPGQGRTEAFF.

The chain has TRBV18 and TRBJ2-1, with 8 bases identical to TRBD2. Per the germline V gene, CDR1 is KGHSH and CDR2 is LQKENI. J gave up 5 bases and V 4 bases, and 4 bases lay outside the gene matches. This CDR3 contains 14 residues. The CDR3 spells CASSRAGVHNEQFF. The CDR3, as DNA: TGTGCCAGCTCACGAGCGGGAGTGCACAATGAGCAGTTCTTC. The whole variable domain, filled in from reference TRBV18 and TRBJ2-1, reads NAGVMQNPRHLVRRRGQEARLRCSPMKGHSHVYWYRQLPEEGLKFMVYLQKENIIDESGMPKERFSAEFPKEGPSILRIQQVVRGDSAAYFCASSRAGVHNEQFFGPGTRLTVL.

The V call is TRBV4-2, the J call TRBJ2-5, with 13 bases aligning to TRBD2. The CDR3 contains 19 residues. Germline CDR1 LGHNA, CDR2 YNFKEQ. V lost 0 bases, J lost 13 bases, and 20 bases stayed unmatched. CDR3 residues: CASSQEEGKLAGGPLALYF. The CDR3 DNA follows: TGTGCCAGCAGCCAAGAAGAGGGGAAACTAGCGGGAGGGCCCCTAGCTCTGTACTTC.

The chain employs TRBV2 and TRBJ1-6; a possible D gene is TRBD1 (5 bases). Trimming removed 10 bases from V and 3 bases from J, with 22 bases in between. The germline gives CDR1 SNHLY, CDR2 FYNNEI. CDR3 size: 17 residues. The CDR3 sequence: CATAGLGVGSYNSPLHF. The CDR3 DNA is TGTGCCACCGCGGGACTAGGGGTTGGAAGCTATAATTCACCCCTCCACTTT.

The CDR3: CASSESGGIQPQHF. In DNA, the CDR3 is TGTGCCAGCAGTGAATCGGGGGGAATTCAGCCCCAGCATTTT. The chain has TRBV25-1 and TRBJ1-5, with a possible D match to TRBD1 (5 bases). CDR1 and CDR2 (germline): MGHDK, SYGVNS. V lost 1 base to trimming and J lost 6 bases, with 10 bases between them. CDR3 length equals 14 residues.

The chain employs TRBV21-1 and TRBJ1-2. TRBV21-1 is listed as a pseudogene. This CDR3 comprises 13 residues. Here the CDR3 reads CASSQRGGNGYTF. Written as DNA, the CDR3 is TGTGCCAGCAGCCAAAGGGGGGGCAATGGCTACACCTTC.

CDR3 sequence: CASSSLQGPTNEKLFF. As DNA, the CDR3 is TGTGCCAGCAGTTCCCTACAGGGGCCAACTAATGAAAAACTGTTTTTT. The rearrangement uses TRBV6-2 or TRBV6-3 and TRBJ1-4, with 7 bases matching TRBD1. The CDR3 has 16 amino acids. Losses at the gene ends were 4 bases for V and 0 bases for J; bases not matched to a gene: 5. CDR1 is MNHEY, CDR2 SVGEGT, per germline.

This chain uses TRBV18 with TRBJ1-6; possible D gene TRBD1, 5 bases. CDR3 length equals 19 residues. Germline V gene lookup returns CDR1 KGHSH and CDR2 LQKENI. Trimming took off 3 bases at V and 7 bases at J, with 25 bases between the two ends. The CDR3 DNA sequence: TGTGCCAGCTCACCGCCCCGAACTCAAGGGCCTGGACAAAATTCACCCCTCCACTTT. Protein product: CASSPPRTQGPGQNSPLHF.

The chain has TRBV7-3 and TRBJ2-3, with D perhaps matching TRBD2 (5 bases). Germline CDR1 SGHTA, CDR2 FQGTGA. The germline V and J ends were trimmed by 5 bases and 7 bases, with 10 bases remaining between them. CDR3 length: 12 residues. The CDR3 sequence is CASSHPGNTQYF. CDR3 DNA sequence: TGTGCCAGCAGCCACCCCGGGAATACGCAGTATTTT.